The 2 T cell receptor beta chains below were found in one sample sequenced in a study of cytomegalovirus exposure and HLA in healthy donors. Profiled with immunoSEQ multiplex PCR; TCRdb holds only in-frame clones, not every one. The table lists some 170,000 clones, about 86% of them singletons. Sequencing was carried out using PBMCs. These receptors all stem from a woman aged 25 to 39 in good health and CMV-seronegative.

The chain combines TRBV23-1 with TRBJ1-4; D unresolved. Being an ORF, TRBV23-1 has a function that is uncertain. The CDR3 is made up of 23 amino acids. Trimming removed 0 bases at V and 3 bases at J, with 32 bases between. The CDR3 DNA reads TGCGCCAGCAGTCAATCGGGTAAGGTGAATTTCTCGGCTTCGAGGCATCCTAATGAAAAACTGTTTTTT. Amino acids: CASSQSGKVNFSASRHPNEKLFF.

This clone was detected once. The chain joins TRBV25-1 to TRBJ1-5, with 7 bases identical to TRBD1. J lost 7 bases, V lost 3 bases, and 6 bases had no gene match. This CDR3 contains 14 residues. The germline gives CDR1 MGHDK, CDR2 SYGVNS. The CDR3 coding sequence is TGTGCCAGCAGTGATACGACAGGGAGGCAGCCCCAGCATTTT. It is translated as CASSDTTGRQPQHF.